The text below deals with one T cell receptor beta chain. What it binds is not known. Measured with immunoSEQ multiplex PCR; TCRdb has only the in-frame clones, and not every one. The sample holds 15,000 to 17,000 clones, about 53% seen once. The data belong to a study of Tregs in tolerant kidney transplant recipients. Study results and limitations: Biological reproducibility was not directly addressed, but technical replication error appeared minimal.

Recipient PBMCs carried a CFSE label and met irradiated graft donor PBMCs for less than 7 days before FACS sorting. This CDR3 has 15 residues. J lost 1 base, V lost 3 bases, and 2 bases had no gene match. Germline assignment: CDR1 SGHAT and CDR2 FQNNGV. The gene calls are TRBV11-2 and TRBJ2-1; 8 positions agree with TRBD1. The specimen was CD4+ T cells from blood cultured with allogeneic cells, collected before the transplant. The sequence was obtained from a human patient who received a combined kidney and bone marrow transplant. CDR3 protein: CASSFRGPSYNEQFF. The DNA of the CDR3 is TGTGCCAGCAGCTTCAGGGGGCCTTCCTACAATGAGCAGTTCTTC.